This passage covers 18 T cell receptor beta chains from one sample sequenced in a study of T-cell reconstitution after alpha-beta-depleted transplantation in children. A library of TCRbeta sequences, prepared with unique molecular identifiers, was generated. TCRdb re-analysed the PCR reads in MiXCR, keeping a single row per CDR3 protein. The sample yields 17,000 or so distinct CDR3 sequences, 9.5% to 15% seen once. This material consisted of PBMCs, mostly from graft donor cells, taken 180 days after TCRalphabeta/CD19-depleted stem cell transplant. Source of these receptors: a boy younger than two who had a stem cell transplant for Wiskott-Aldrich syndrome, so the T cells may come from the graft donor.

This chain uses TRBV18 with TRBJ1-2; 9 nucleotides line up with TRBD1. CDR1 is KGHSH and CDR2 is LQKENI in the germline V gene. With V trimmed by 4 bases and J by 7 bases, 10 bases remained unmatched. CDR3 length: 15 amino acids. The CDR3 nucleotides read TGTGCCAGCTCACGGGACAGGGAAAGAATTGGTGGCTACACCTTC. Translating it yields CASSRDRERIGGYTF.

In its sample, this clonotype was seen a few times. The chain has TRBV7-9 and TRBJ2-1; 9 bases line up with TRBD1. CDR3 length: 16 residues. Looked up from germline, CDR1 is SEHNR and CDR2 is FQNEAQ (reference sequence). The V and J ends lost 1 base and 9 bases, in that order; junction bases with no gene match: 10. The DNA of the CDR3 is TGTGCCAGCAGCTTAGATTGGGACAGGGTCTTTAGTGAGCAGTTCTTC. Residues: CASSLDWDRVFSEQFF.

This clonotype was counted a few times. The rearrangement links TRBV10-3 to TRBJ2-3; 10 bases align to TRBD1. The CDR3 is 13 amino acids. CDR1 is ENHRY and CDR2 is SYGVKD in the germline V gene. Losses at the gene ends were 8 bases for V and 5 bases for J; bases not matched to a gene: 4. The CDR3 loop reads CAISGQGGDTQYF. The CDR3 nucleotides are TGTGCCATCTCTGGACAGGGGGGAGATACGCAGTATTTT.

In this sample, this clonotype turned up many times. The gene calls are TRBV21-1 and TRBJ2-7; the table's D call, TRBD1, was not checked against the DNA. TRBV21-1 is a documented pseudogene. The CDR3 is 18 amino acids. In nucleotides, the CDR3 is TGTGCCAGCAGCAAAAGGTCAGGGGAAGGGGGACAGCGGGGCGAGCAGTACTTC. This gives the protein CASSKRSGEGGQRGEQYF.

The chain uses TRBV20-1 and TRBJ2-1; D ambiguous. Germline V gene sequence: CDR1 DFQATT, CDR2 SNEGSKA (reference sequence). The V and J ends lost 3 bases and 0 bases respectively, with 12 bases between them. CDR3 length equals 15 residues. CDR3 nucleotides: TGCAGTGCTAGGGCCCTCGAAAGCTCCTACAATGAGCAGTTCTTC. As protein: CSARALESSYNEQFF.

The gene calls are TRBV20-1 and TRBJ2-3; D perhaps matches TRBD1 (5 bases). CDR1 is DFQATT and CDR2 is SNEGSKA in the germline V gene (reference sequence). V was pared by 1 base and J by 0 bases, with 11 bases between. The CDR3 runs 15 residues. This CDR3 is CSARAHRSSTDTQYF. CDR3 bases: TGCAGTGCTAGAGCTCACAGGTCGAGCACAGATACGCAGTATTTT.

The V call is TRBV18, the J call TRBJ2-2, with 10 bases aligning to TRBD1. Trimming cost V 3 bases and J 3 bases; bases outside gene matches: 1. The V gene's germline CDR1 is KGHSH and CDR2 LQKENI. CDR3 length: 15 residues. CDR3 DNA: TGTGCCAGCTCACCGGACAGGGGGTACACCGGGGAGCTGTTTTTT. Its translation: CASSPDRGYTGELFF.

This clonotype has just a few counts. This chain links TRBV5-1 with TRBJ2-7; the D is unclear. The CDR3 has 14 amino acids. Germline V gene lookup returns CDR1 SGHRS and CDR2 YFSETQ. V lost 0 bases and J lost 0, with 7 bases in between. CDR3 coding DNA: TGCGCCAGCAGCTTGGTCTGGGACTCCTACGAGCAGTACTTC. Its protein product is CASSLVWDSYEQYF.

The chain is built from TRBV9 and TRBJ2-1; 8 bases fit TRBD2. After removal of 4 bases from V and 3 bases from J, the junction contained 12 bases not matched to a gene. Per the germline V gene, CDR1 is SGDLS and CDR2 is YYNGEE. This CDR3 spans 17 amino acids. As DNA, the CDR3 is TGTGCCAGCAGCCCCCGGGGAGCGGGAGTACACTACAATGAGCAGTTCTTC. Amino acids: CASSPRGAGVHYNEQFF.

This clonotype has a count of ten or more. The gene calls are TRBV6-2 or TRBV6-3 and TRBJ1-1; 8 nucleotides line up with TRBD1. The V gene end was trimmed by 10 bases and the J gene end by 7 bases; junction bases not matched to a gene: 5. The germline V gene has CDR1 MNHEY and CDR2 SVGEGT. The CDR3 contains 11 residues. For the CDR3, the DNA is TGTGCCACCAGGGGGCACGGTGAAGCTTTCTTT. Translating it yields CATRGHGEAFF.

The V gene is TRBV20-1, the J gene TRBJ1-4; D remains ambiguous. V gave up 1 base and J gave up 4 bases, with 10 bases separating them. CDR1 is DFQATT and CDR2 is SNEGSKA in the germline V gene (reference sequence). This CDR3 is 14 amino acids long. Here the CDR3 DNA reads TGCAGTGCTAGAGTATTAGATATTAATGAAAAACTGTTTTTT. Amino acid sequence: CSARVLDINEKLFF.

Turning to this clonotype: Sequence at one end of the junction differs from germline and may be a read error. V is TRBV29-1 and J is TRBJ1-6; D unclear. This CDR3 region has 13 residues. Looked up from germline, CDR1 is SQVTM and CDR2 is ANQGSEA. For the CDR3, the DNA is TGCAGCGTTGCCCAGGCTAGGGATTCGCCCCTCCACTTT. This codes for CSVAQARDSPLHF.

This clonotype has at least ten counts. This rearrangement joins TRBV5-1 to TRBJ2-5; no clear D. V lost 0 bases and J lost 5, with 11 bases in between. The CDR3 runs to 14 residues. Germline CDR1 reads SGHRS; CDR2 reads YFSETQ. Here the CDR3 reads CASSLARGTETQYF. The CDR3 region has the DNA TGCGCCAGCAGCTTGGCCCGTGGTACGGAGACCCAGTACTTC.

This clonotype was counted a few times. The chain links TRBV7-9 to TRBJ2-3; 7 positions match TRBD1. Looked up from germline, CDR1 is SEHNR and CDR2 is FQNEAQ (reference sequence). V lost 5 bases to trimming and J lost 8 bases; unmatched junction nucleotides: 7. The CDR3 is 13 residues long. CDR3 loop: CASSVTGNFTQYF. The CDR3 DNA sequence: TGTGCCAGCAGCGTGACAGGGAACTTTACGCAGTATTTT.

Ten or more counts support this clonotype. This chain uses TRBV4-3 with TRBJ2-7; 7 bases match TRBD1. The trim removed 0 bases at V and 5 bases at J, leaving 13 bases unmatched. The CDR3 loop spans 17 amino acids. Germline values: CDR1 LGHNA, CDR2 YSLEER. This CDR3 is CASSQEAITHRGHEQYF. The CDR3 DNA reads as TGCGCCAGCAGCCAAGAAGCCATCACTCACAGGGGCCACGAGCAGTACTTC.

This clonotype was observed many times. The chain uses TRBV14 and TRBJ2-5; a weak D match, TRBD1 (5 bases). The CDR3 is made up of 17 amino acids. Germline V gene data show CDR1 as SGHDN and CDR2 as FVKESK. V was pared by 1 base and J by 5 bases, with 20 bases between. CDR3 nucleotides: TGTGCCAGCAGCCAAGCCCCGGCAGGGTCCATGTCGGAGACCCAGTACTTC. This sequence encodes CASSQAPAGSMSETQYF.

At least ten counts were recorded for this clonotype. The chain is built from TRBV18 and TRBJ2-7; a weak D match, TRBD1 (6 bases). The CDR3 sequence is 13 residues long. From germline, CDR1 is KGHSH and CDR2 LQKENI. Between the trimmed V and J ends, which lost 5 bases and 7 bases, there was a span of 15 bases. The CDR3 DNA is TGTGCCAGCTCAAATACAGGGCAAAGTGAGCAGTACTTC. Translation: CASSNTGQSEQYF.

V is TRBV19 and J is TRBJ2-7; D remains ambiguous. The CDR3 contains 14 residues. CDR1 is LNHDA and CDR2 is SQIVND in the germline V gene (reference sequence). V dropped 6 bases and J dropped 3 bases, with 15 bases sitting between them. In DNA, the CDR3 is TGTGCCAGTAGCCTCGGACCGCTCGTCTACGAGCAGTACTTC. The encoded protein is CASSLGPLVYEQYF.